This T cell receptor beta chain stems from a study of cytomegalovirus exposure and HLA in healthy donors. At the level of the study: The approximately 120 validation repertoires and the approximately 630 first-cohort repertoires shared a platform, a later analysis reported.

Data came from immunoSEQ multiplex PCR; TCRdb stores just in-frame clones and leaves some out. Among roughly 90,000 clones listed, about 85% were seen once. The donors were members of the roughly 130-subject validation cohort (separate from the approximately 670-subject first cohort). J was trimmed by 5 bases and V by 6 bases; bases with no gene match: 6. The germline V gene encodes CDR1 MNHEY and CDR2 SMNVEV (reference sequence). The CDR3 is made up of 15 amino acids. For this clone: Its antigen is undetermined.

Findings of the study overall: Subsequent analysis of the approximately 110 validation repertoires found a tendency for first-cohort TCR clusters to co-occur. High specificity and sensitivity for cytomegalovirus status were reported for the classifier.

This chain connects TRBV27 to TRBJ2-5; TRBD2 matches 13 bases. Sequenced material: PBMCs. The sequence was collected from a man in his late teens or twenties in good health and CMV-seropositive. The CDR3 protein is CASRWTSGSWETQYF. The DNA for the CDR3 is TGTGCCAGCAGATGGACTAGCGGGAGTTGGGAGACCCAGTACTTC.